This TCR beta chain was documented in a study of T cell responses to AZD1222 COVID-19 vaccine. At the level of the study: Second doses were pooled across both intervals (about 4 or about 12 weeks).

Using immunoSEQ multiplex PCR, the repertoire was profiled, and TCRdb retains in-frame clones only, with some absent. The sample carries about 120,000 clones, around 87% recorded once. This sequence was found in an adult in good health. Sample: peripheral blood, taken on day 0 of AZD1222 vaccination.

In DNA form, the CDR3 reads TGTGCCAGCAGCTTAGAAATGAATTCACCCCTCCACTTT. Translation: CASSLEMNSPLHF. The chain uses TRBV11-2 and TRBJ1-6, with D uncertain. The germline V gene has CDR1 SGHAT and CDR2 FQNNGV. V was trimmed by 0 bases and J by 7 bases, leaving 4 bases between them. This CDR3 is built from 13 residues.